This TCR beta chain was recovered during a study of cytomegalovirus exposure and HLA in healthy donors. Study-wide results and limits: Later, an analysis found that common viral pathogens appeared to be linked with several of the most significant clusters. A later analysis linked a missense DCLRE1C variant to TCR beta V- and J-gene trimming. Segments of the TCR beta V type were, in most cases, productive about 87% or about 30% of the time in an earlier analysis. Usually a TCR sequence was rare, but some public TCRs were found in many donors.

The junction had 9 bases not matched to a gene; V was cut back by 3 bases and J by 7 bases. This CDR3 is built from 14 residues. Germline V gives CDR1 SGHNT, CDR2 YENEEA. This clone has only a few counts. The antigen remains undetermined. Primers for the PCR totalled 60 Vbeta and 13 Jbeta. Profiled with immunoSEQ multiplex PCR; TCRdb holds only in-frame clones, not every one. The sample consists of 90,000 to 140,000 clones, about 70% of them appearing once. Sequencing was performed on PBMCs. The chain carries TRBV11-3 and TRBJ2-7, with 7 bases identical to TRBD2. This TCR came from a man aged 30-40 years in good health and CMV-seronegative. The CDR3 loop is CASSFFGLDREQYF. The DNA for the CDR3 is TGTGCCAGCAGCTTTTTCGGACTAGATCGTGAGCAGTACTTC.